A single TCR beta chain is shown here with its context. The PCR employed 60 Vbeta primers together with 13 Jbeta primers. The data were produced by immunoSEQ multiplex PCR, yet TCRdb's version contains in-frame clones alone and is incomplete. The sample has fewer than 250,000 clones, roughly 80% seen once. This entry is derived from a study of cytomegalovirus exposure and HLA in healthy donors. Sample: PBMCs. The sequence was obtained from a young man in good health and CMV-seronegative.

In DNA, the CDR3 is TGTGCCAGCAGCCGGAAAGACAGGGTCGTCAATGGCTACACCTTC. This codes for CASSRKDRVVNGYTF. The V and J genes are TRBV14 and TRBJ1-2; 7 nucleotides line up with TRBD1. This CDR3 has 15 residues. Germline trimming cut 4 bases from V and 6 bases from J; bases unmatched to any gene: 11. Germline CDR1 SGHDN, CDR2 FVKESK.